The clone carrying this TCR beta chain was seen more than once but under ten times. Its antigen is still unknown. This entry is derived from a study of T-cell reconstitution after alpha-beta-depleted transplantation in children. The TCRbeta library was prepared with unique molecular identifiers. TCRdb analysed the PCR reads with MiXCR anew, one entry per CDR3 protein. The repertoire holds hundreds of thousands of distinct CDR3 sequences, with 11% as singletons. Germline V CDR1 and CDR2: MGHRA, YSYEKL. V lost 2 bases to trimming and J lost 5 bases, with 15 bases between them. This CDR3 region has 16 residues. Findings of the study overall: The origin of alpha-beta T cells about two months after transplant was reportedly several hundred expanded graft clones. The authors attributed T-cell counts and diversity one year after transplant mostly to newly produced T cells. Surviving recipient T cells and intrathymic progenitors accounted for some patients' high TCRbeta diversity at day 60.

The J gene is TRBJ1-4, the V gene TRBV4-1, with unresolved D. The specimen was PBMCs, collected before TCRalphabeta/CD19-depleted stem cell transplant. The clonotype originates from a child less than two years old with acute myeloid leukemia, due to receive a stem cell transplant. The CDR3 is CASSQPGRRSNEKLFF. Here the CDR3 DNA reads TGCGCCAGCAGCCAACCAGGACGGCGCTCGAATGAAAAACTGTTTTTT.